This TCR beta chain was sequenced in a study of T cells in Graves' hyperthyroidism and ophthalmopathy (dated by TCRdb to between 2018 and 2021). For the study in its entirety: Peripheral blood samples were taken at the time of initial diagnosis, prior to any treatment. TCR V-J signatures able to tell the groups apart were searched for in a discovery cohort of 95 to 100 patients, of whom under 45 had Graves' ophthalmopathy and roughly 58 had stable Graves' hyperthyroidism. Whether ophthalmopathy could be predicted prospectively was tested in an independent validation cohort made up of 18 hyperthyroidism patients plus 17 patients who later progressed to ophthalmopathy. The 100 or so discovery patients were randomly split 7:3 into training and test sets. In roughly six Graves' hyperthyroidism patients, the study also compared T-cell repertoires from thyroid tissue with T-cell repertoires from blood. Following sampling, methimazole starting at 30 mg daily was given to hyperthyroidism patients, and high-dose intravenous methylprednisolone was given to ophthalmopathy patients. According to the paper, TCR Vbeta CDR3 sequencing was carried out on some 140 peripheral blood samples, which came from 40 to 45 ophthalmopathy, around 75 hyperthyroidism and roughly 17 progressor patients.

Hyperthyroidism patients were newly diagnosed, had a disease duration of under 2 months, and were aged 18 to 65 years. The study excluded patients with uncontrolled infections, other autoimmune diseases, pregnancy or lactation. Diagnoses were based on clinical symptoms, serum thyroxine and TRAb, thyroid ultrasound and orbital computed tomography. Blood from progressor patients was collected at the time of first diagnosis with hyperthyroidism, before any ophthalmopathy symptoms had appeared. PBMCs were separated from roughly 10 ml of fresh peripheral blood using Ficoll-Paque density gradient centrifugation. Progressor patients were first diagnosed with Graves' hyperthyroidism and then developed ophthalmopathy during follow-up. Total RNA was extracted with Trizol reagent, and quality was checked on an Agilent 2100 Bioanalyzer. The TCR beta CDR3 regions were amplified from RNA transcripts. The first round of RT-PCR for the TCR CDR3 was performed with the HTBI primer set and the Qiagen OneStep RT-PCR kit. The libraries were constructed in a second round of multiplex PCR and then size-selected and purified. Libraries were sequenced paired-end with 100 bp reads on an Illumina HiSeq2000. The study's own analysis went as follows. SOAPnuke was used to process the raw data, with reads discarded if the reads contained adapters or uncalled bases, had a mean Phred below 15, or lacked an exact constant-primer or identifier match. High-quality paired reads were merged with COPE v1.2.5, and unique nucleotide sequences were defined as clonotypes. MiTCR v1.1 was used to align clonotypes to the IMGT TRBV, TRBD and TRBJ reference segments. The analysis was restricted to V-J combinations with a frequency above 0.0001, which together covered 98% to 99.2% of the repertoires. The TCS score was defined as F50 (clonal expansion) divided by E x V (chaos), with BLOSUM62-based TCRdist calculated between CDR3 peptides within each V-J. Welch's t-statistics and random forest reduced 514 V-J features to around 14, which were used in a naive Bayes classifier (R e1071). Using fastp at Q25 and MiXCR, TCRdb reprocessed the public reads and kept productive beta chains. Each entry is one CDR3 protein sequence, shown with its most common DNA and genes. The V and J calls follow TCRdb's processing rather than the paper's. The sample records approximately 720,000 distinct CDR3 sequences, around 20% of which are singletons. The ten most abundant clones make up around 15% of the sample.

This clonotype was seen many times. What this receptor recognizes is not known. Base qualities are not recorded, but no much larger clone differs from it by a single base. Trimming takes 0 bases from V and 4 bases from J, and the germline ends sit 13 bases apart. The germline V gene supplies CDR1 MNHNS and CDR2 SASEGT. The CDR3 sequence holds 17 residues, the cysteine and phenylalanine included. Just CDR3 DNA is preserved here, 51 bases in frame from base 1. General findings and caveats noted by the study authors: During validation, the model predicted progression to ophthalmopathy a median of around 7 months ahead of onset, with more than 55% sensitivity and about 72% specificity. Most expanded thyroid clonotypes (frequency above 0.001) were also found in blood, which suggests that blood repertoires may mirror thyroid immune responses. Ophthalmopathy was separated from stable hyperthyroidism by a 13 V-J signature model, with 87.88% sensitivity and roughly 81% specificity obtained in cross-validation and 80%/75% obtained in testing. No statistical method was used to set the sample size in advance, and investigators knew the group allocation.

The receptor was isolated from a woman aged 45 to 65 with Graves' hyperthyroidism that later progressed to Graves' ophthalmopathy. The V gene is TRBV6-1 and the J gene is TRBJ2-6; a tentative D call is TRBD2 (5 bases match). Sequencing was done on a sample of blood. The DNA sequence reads TGTGCCAGCAGTGAAGCAGGGAGTGTATCGGGGGCCAACGTCCTGACTTTC. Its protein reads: CASSEAGSVSGANVLTF.